This paragraph covers one T cell receptor beta chain sequence. This clone's antigen is unknown. No quality values exist for individual bases; no much larger clone is one base distant. This sample was taken from a study of breast tumors, draining lymph nodes, adjacent tissues (dated by TCRdb to about 2016). With respect to the entire study: The study compared TCR beta repertoires across tumor, adjacent nontumor tissue and axillary lymph nodes from breast cancer patients. In human breast cancer, the study set out to assess how tumor, surrounding tissue and draining lymph node repertoires relate to one another and whether T cells might be exchanged between them. What the authors observed across the whole study: The similarity between tumor and nontumor tissue repertoires was significantly greater in luminal-like breast cancer than in basal-like breast cancer. Tumor T-cell repertoires showed less diversity than lymph node repertoires and more diversity than nontumor tissue repertoires, and tumor T-cell repertoires showed preferential V and J gene usage. The conclusion that tumor T cells originate in lymph nodes was presented as consistent with a hypothesis rather than as directly demonstrated. A scenario in which most tumor T cells derive from the lymph node and then expand within tumor tissue was judged to be consistent with the data.

Per the germline V gene (reference sequence), SGHNT is the CDR1 and YYREEE is the CDR2. The CDR3 measures 15 amino acids from cysteine to phenylalanine. The entry retains the CDR3 DNA only, 45 bases that are in frame from base 1. At the junction V is shortened by 4 bases and J by 8 bases; bases outside the gene matches: 14. TCRdb lists the instrument as Illumina HiSeq 2000. TCR beta chain libraries were generated by multiplex PCR amplification. The amplified TCR beta chain products were analyzed by high-throughput sequencing. TCRdb reprocessed the public reads (quality trimming at Q25 with fastp, clone calling with MiXCR) and kept in-frame beta chains. Rows merge per CDR3 protein into single entries with the most common DNA and genes. The sample yields approximately 140,000 distinct CDR3 sequences; 30% to 35% were counted once. The ten largest clonotypes hold under 2.5% of the sample. The lymph node samples were taken from the axillary draining lymph nodes of breast cancer patients.

The receptor was isolated from a female donor with breast cancer. Some clones in this sample may be carry-over from other donors' samples. The chain was built from TRBV5-4 and TRBJ2-7; 8 central nucleotides agree with TRBD1. Sequencing was performed on axillary lymph node tissue. The CDR3 sequence is CASSEPRTGTYKQYF. Read as DNA, the sequence is TGTGCCAGCAGCGAGCCGAGGACAGGGACTTACAAGCAGTACTTC.